These 19 T cell receptor beta chains came from one sample sequenced in a study of cytomegalovirus exposure and HLA in healthy donors. Data came from immunoSEQ multiplex PCR; TCRdb stores just in-frame clones and leaves some out. The sample has about 220,000 clones, 80% to 90% seen once. The sample taken for sequencing was PBMCs. Receptor source: a man aged 18-30 years in good health and CMV-seronegative.

The V call is TRBV6-1, the J call TRBJ2-1, with TRBD2 identical over 8 bases. V trimming: 3 bases; J trimming: 0 bases; junction bases outside the gene matches: 1. The CDR3 runs to 15 residues. The germline CDR1 and CDR2 sequences are MNHNS and SASEGT. The CDR3: CASSDGTSSYNEQFF. CDR3 sequence (DNA): TGTGCCAGCAGTGATGGGACTAGCTCCTACAATGAGCAGTTCTTC.

The chain is built from TRBV7-9 and TRBJ1-1, with 8 bases matching TRBD1. V was pared by 7 bases and J by 1 base, with 2 bases of the junction left unmatched. CDR1 and CDR2 (germline): SEHNR, FQNEAQ (reference sequence). This CDR3 has 13 residues. The CDR3 DNA is TGTGCCAGCAAGGGACAGGCGAACACTGAAGCTTTCTTT. Translated: CASKGQANTEAFF. Full variable domain (remainder filled in from reference TRBV7-9 and TRBJ1-1): DTGVSQNPRHKITKRGQNVTFRCDPISEHNRLYWYRQTLGQGPEFLTYFQNEAQLEKSRLLSDRFSAERPKGSFSTLEIQRTEQGDSAMYLCASKGQANTEAFFGQGTRLTVV.

The sample holds one count of this clone. The chain recombines TRBV15 with TRBJ1-2; possible D gene TRBD1, 6 bases. Trimming shortened V by 5 bases and J by 6 bases, and 16 bases separated the two germline ends. The length of the CDR3 is 14 residues. CDR1 is LNHNV, CDR2 YYDKDF, per germline (reference sequence). This CDR3 reads CATSQSRAGDGYTF. CDR3 DNA sequence: TGTGCCACCAGCCAATCGCGGGCAGGGGATGGCTACACCTTC.

The table lists this clone with a few counts. The chain employs TRBV5-4 and TRBJ2-3; the match to TRBD2 covers 9 bases. Unmatched junction bases numbered 7, after V lost 2 bases and J lost 6 bases. The CDR3 contains 15 residues. The germline V gene encodes CDR1 SGHNT and CDR2 YYREEE (reference sequence). The CDR3 sequence: CASSLGTSREDTQYF. CDR3 coding DNA: TGTGCCAGCAGCTTAGGGACTAGCAGGGAGGATACGCAGTATTTT.

The rearrangement joins TRBV10-1 to TRBJ2-3; 8 nucleotides match TRBD2. CDR1 and CDR2 from the germline V gene are WNHNN and SYGVQD (reference sequence). CDR3 size: 15 residues. The V and J ends lost 3 bases and 2 bases, in that order; junction bases with no gene match: 4. CDR3 in DNA: TGCGCCAGCAGTGATGGAGCGGGGGTCACAGATACGCAGTATTTT. The encoded protein is CASSDGAGVTDTQYF.

The V gene is TRBV2, the J gene TRBJ1-6, with 7 bases fitting TRBD1. Looked up from germline, CDR1 is SNHLY and CDR2 is FYNNEI. V lost 7 bases and J lost 5; bases outside the gene matches: 5. The CDR3 covers 14 residues. The CDR3 spells CASKVQGDNSPLHF. The CDR3, as DNA: TGTGCCAGCAAAGTCCAGGGGGATAATTCACCCCTCCACTTT.

The CDR3 region is CASSTGRTGIEPQHF. CDR3 DNA: TGCGCCAGCAGCACGGGTCGTACAGGAATTGAGCCCCAGCATTTT. V is TRBV4-3 and J is TRBJ1-5, with a weak D call TRBD1 (5 bases). V lost 5 bases and J lost 8, with 19 bases in between. Germline CDR1 LGHNA, CDR2 YSLEER. This CDR3 contains 15 residues.

This chain joins TRBV27 and TRBJ2-7; 8 nucleotides agree with TRBD2. The CDR3 is 14 residues long. CDR1 is MNHEY and CDR2 is SMNVEV in the germline V gene (reference sequence). J lost 6 bases, V lost 5 bases, and 9 bases had no gene match. The CDR3 region is CASSQNGLAFEQYF. The DNA for the CDR3 is TGTGCCAGCAGTCAGAACGGACTAGCTTTCGAGCAGTACTTC.

This clone appeared a few times. The V call is TRBV5-5, the J call TRBJ2-5; 9 bases align to TRBD1. Trimming took 3 bases from V and 4 from J; bases not matched to a gene: 4. Germline assignment: CDR1 SGHKS and CDR2 YYEKEE (reference sequence). The CDR3 has 14 residues. In DNA, the CDR3 is TGTGCCAGCAGCTGGGGACAGGGTGGAGAGACCCAGTACTTC. Protein: CASSWGQGGETQYF.

The V and J genes are TRBV5-1 and TRBJ1-3; D is ambiguous. Trimming cost V 0 bases and J 6 bases, with 4 bases left between them. From germline, CDR1 is SGHRS and CDR2 YFSETQ. The CDR3 consists of 12 residues. DNA of the CDR3: TGCGCCAGCAGCTTGGACTCAAACACCATATATTTT. Its protein is CASSLDSNTIYF. The complete variable domain, with remaining parts taken from reference TRBV5-1 and TRBJ1-3, reads KAGVTQTPRYLIKTRGQQVTLSCSPISGHRSVSWYQQTPGQGLQFLFEYFSETQRNKGNFPGRFSGRQFSNSRSEMNVSTLELGDSALYLCASSLDSNTIYFGEGSWLTVV.

In its sample, this clone was seen many times. J is TRBJ2-5 and V is TRBV6-1, with TRBD2 matching 11 bases. V lost 1 base, J lost 2 bases, and 0 bases stayed unmatched. Germline CDR1 MNHNS, CDR2 SASEGT. The CDR3 length is 15 residues. The chain's CDR3 is CASSEVAGGQETQYF. Written as DNA, the CDR3 is TGTGCCAGCAGTGAAGTAGCGGGGGGGCAAGAGACCCAGTACTTC.

The V and J genes are TRBV4-3 and TRBJ2-7; 9 positions match TRBD2. CDR3 length: 17 residues. J gave up 0 bases and V 0 bases, and 6 bases lay outside the gene matches. Germline CDR1 and CDR2: LGHNA and YSLEER. CDR3 in DNA: TGCGCCAGCAGCCAAGAATGGGGGACTAGCCTCTCCTACGAGCAGTACTTC. This sequence encodes CASSQEWGTSLSYEQYF.

This clone turned up a few times. The rearrangement joins TRBV7-3 to TRBJ1-1; the D gene is possibly TRBD1 (5 bases). The CDR3 has 15 residues. The germline gives CDR1 SGHTA, CDR2 FQGTGA. V gave up 3 bases and J gave up 4 bases, with 15 bases separating them. CDR3 sequence (DNA): TGTGCCAGCAGCTTGAATCAGGGATACGGCACTGAAGCTTTCTTT. It yields the protein CASSLNQGYGTEAFF.

The CDR3 region has the DNA TGTGCCAGCAGCTTCCGGCCTAGCGGGACAGATACGCAGTATTTT. It codes for CASSFRPSGTDTQYF. This chain joins TRBV11-2 and TRBJ2-3; 8 bases are a match to TRBD2. The V segment lost 3 bases and the J segment 3 bases; nucleotides outside the gene matches: 5. This CDR3 region has 15 residues. The germline V gene has CDR1 SGHAT and CDR2 FQNNGV.

V gene TRBV2 combines with J gene TRBJ2-1; TRBD2 agrees at 10 bases. This CDR3 comprises 15 residues. With V trimmed by 5 bases and J by 6 bases, 7 bases remained unmatched. Germline V gives CDR1 SNHLY, CDR2 FYNNEI. The CDR3 is CASSYSGRRGNEQFF. In nucleotides, the CDR3 is TGTGCCAGCAGTTATAGCGGGAGGAGGGGCAATGAGCAGTTCTTC. The full variable domain, with the rest looked up from reference TRBV2 and TRBJ2-1, is EPEVTQTPSHQVTQMGQEVILRCVPISNHLYFYWYRQILGQKVEFLVSFYNNEISEKSEIFDDQFSVERPDGSNFTLKIRSTKLEDSAMYFCASSYSGRRGNEQFFGPGTRLTVL.

The chain links TRBV9 to TRBJ2-7, with a weak D call TRBD1 (5 bases). The CDR3 is 16 residues long. The V gene's germline CDR1 is SGDLS and CDR2 YYNGEE. V lost 0 bases and J lost 2, with 15 bases in between. The CDR3 coding sequence is TGTGCCAGCAGCGTAGGAGGACATCGAGGAGCCTACGAGCAGTACTTC. This sequence encodes CASSVGGHRGAYEQYF.

The chain recombines TRBV4-3 with TRBJ2-5; 7 nucleotides align to TRBD1. This CDR3 has 15 residues. Trimming at V came to 1 base and at J to 5 bases, leaving 7 bases not matched to a gene. The germline gives CDR1 LGHNA, CDR2 YSLEER. The CDR3 sequence is CASSQVRGLGETQYF. The CDR3 bases are TGCGCCAGCAGCCAAGTCAGGGGGTTAGGGGAGACCCAGTACTTC.

The V and J genes are TRBV28 and TRBJ1-5; D remains ambiguous. From germline, CDR1 is MDHEN and CDR2 SYDVKM. The V gene lost 8 bases and the J gene lost 1 base, with 12 bases spanning the gap. The CDR3 totals 14 residues. The DNA for the CDR3 is TGTGCCAGCTATACCGGGGTAAGCAATCAGCCCCAGCATTTT. Encoded protein: CASYTGVSNQPQHF. The variable domain in full, completed from reference TRBV28 and TRBJ1-5, reads DVKVTQSSRYLVKRTGEKVFLECVQDMDHENMFWYRQDPGLGLRLIYFSYDVKMKEKGDIPEGYSVSREKKERFSLILESASTNQTSMYLCASYTGVSNQPQHFGDGTRLSIL.

The genes are TRBV5-6 and TRBJ2-2; no definite D call. Germline loops: CDR1 SGHDT, CDR2 YYEEEE. The CDR3 consists of 15 residues. The germline V and J ends were trimmed by 0 bases and 5 bases, with 11 bases remaining between them. The CDR3 region is CASSLGLVGTGELFF. The CDR3 DNA reads TGTGCCAGCAGCTTGGGTCTAGTGGGTACCGGGGAGCTGTTTTTT.